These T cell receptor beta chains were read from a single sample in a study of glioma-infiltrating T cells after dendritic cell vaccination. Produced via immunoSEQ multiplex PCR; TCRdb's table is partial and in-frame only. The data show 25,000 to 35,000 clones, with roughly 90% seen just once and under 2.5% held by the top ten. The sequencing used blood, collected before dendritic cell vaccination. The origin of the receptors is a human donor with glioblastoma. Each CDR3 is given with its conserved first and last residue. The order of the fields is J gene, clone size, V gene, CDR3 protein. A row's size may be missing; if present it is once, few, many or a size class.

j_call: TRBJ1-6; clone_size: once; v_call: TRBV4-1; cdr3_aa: CASSPTGNSPLHF
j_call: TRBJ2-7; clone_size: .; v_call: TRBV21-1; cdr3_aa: CASSKWLQACLYEQYF
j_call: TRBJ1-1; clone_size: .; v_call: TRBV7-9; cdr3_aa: CASSSGDLQVKAFF
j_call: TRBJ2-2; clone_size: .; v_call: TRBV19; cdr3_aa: CASSIDGVGTGELFF
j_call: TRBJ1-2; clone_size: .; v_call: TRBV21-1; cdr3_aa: CASSKDARLRGIYGYTF
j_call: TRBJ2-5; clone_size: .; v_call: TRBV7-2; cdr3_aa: CASSLVPVRETQYF
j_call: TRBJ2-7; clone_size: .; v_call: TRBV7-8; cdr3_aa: CASKGQGEFYEQYF
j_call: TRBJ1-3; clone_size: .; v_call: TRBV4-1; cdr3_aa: CASSLRQGNTIYF
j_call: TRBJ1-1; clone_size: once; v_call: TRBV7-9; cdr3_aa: CASSKGGVFTEAFF
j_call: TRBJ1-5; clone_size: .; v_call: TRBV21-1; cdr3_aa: CASSMRPRGTAGQGDQPQHF
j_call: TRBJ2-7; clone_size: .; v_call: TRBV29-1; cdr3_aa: CSVGVTGYEQYF
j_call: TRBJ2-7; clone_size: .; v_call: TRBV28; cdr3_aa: CASINPGGTYEQYF
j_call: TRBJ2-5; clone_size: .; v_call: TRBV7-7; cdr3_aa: CASSLGLAGGHRETQYF
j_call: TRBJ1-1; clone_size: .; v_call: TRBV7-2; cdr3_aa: CASSLGGLSNTEAFF
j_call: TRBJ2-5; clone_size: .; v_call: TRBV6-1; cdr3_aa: CASSGQYQETQYF
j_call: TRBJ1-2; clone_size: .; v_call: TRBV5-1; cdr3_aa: CASSPVVGTGVVGYTF
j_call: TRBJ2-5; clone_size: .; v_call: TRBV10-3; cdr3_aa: CAISAGQGGETQYF
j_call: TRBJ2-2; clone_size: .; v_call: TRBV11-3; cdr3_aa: CASSPGGWGFDTGELFF
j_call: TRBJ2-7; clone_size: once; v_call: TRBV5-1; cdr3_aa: CASSPRVDRGQYEQYF